The source of this TCR beta chain is a study of beta chain features in type 1 diabetes. The study, taken as a whole, reports: When Type 1 diabetes patients were examined, their TCRB CDR3s proved moderately but significantly shorter in all four CD4+ subsets. Resolution of whether HLA type affects TCRB rearrangement was not achieved here.

The entirety of the isolated RNA underwent reverse transcription, so expressed TCRB transcripts were sequenced. Here immunoSEQ multiplex PCR was the method, and the copy in TCRdb shows in-frame clones only, minus some. The top ten clones hold under 0.55% of a sample with approximately 170,000 clones, 7.5% to 8.5% of them seen once. Of note for this clone: What it binds is unknown. The same CDR3 can be traced to other DNA sequences in this sample.

There was one heparinised blood draw per donor, averaging approximately 120 mL. Sorted CD4+ subsets: naive, central memory, regulatory, stem cell-like memory (CD45RO/CCR7/CD25/CD127/CD95/CD27 panel). In all sorted populations, purity surpassed 98%. CDR1 is MDHEN and CDR2 is SYDVKM in the germline V gene. This CDR3 contains 13 residues. Trimming took 8 bases from V and 7 from J, leaving 15 bases between them. The sequencing sample was made of central memory CD4+ T cells from blood. The J gene is TRBJ2-1, the V gene TRBV28; a weak D match, TRBD2 (5 bases). The TCR sequence derives from a man aged 18 to 29 with type 1 diabetes. The CDR3 sequence: CASRAGVGNEQFF. In DNA form, the CDR3 reads TGTGCCAGCCGGGCGGGCGTAGGTAATGAGCAGTTCTTC.